This is a list of T cell receptor beta chains from one sample in a study of control samples from healthy donors and cancer patients. Here immunoSEQ multiplex PCR was the method, and the copy in TCRdb shows in-frame clones only, minus some. This table has some 120,000 clones, about 91% appearing once. The sequencing sample was made of blood. The receptors were gathered from a man younger than 30 in good health. CDR3s include the opening cysteine and the closing phenylalanine or tryptophan. The D gene is left open where the match is weak. Size is stated for part of the rows, as once, few or many counts, or as a class when the clone is expanded.

.,TRBV7-2,TRBJ2-3,.,TGTGCCAGCAGCAAACAACTAGGGACCGATACGCAGTATTTT,CASSKQLGTDTQYF
.,TRBV7-6,TRBJ2-3,.,TGTGCCAGCAGCTCCTCTTTGCGGGGGCACGCAAATACGCAGTATTTT,CASSSSLRGHANTQYF
.,TRBV29-1,TRBJ1-2,.,TGCAGCGCCCGCAGGGAGATCGGGGGCTACACCTTC,CSARREIGGYTF
.,TRBV6-6,TRBJ1-1,.,TGTGCCAGTTCCAGGAGGGGAGCTGAAGCTTTCTTT,CASSRRGAEAFF
.,TRBV20-1,TRBJ2-5,once,TGCAGTGCTAGGGACGGGGAGACCCAGTACTTC,CSARDGETQYF
TRBD1,TRBV27,TRBJ1-1,.,TGTGCCAGCACCCCAGGGGGCAGGTGGAACACTGAAGCTTTCTTT,CASTPGGRWNTEAFF
.,TRBV5-1,TRBJ1-1,.,TGCGCCAGCAGCCCCGGACAGAGTAACACTGAAGCTTTCTTT,CASSPGQSNTEAFF
.,TRBV4-2,TRBJ1-1,.,TGTGCCAGCAGCCAAGATTGGGGGACTGAAGCTTTCTTT,CASSQDWGTEAFF
TRBD2,TRBV5-4,TRBJ2-3,.,TGTGCCAGCAGCCCCCCGGGACTAGCGGGGACTTCGCAGTATTTT,CASSPPGLAGTSQYF
.,TRBV5-6,TRBJ2-5,.,TGTGCCAGCAGCCCGGGATTTGGGGTGCAAGAGACCCAGTACTTC,CASSPGFGVQETQYF